A single sample is the source of the 21 T cell receptor beta chains below, sequenced in a study of T cell responses to AZD1222 COVID-19 vaccine. Clones were sequenced by immunoSEQ multiplex PCR, and TCRdb holds only the in-frame ones, with some missing. The sample shows approximately 110,000 clones, around 89% of them seen only once. Source: peripheral blood, taken on day 0 of AZD1222 vaccination. Receptor source: an adult in good health.

The chain recombines TRBV7-8 with TRBJ1-5, with D maybe TRBD1 (5 bases). V was shortened by 5 bases and J by 5 bases, with 10 bases between the two germline ends. CDR3 length equals 13 residues. From germline, CDR1 is SGHVS and CDR2 FQNEAQ. This chain's CDR3 is CASSARGDQPQHF. CDR3 coding DNA: TGTGCCAGCAGCGCGAGGGGAGATCAGCCCCAGCATTTT. Full variable domain (rest looked up from reference TRBV7-8 and TRBJ1-5): GAGVSQSPRYKVAKRGQDVALRCDPISGHVSLFWYQQALGQGPEFLTYFQNEAQLDKSGLPSDRFFAERPEGSVSTLKIQRTQQEDSAVYLCASSARGDQPQHFGDGTRLSIL.

The V and J genes are TRBV9 and TRBJ2-7, with a possible D match to TRBD2 (5 bases). The CDR3 is made up of 13 amino acids. Germline CDR1 and CDR2: SGDLS and YYNGEE. V lost 0 bases and J 7 bases, leaving 11 bases between the germline ends. Here the CDR3 DNA reads TGTGCCAGCAGCGTAGCTACATTAGCGGAGCAGTACTTC. Its protein product is CASSVATLAEQYF.

V and J are TRBV9 and TRBJ2-2; maybe TRBD2 (6 bases). CDR3 size: 15 residues. The germline gives CDR1 SGDLS, CDR2 YYNGEE. The V end lost 0 bases, the J end lost 1 base, and 7 bases lay between the germline ends. The CDR3, as DNA: TGTGCCAGCAGCGTAGAAGCGGGGAACACCGGGGAGCTGTTTTTT. Its translation: CASSVEAGNTGELFF.

The chain uses TRBV19 and TRBJ1-5; D remains unclear. The V gene lost 3 bases and the J gene lost 2 bases, with 8 bases spanning the gap. CDR3 length: 14 amino acids. Germline values: CDR1 LNHDA, CDR2 SQIVND (reference sequence). CDR3 sequence reads: CASSINLGNQPQHF. The CDR3 nucleotides read TGTGCCAGTAGTATCAACCTGGGCAATCAGCCCCAGCATTTT.

This clone has just one count. Other DNA sequences in this specimen translate into the identical CDR3. The chain links TRBV7-9 to TRBJ2-3, with D possibly TRBD2 on 6 matching bases. CDR1 SEHNR and CDR2 FQNEAQ come from the germline V gene (reference sequence). This CDR3 is built from 12 residues. With 2 bases removed from V and 6 bases from J, the gap between germline ends came to 6 bases. CDR3: CASSLLADTQYF. In DNA form, the CDR3 reads TGTGCCAGCAGCTTACTAGCGGATACGCAGTATTTT. Full variable domain (remainder filled in from reference TRBV7-9 and TRBJ2-3): DTGVSQNPRHKITKRGQNVTFRCDPISEHNRLYWYRQTLGQGPEFLTYFQNEAQLEKSRLLSDRFSAERPKGSFSTLEIQRTEQGDSAMYLCASSLLADTQYFGPGTRLTVL.

V gene TRBV29-1 combines with J gene TRBJ1-2; no clear D gene. V gave up 7 bases and J gave up 3 bases, with 15 bases separating them. Per the germline V gene, CDR1 is SQVTM and CDR2 is ANQGSEA. This CDR3 spans 13 amino acids. The CDR3 region has the DNA TGCAGCGCCGGAGGGATTTCAGACTATGGCTACACCTTC. Protein product: CSAGGISDYGYTF.

This chain links TRBV7-9 with TRBJ2-7; D might be TRBD1 (6 bases). The CDR3 has 15 residues. Deletions cut 1 base from V and 3 bases from J, with 13 bases between. The germline CDR1 and CDR2 sequences are SEHNR and FQNEAQ (reference sequence). CDR3 loop: CASSLVGQAYYEQYF. The CDR3 bases are TGTGCCAGCAGCTTAGTGGGACAAGCCTACTACGAGCAGTACTTC.

V is TRBV6-1 and J is TRBJ1-4; no reliable D call. The CDR3 extends over 14 amino acids. V was pared by 3 bases and J by 12 bases, with 17 bases between. The germline CDR1 and CDR2 sequences are MNHNS and SASEGT. The DNA for the CDR3 is TGTGCCAGCAGTGACCACGACCGGGTTGGGCAACTGTTTTTT. Encoded protein: CASSDHDRVGQLFF.

The chain uses TRBV5-4 and TRBJ2-1; D may be TRBD1 (6 bases). The CDR3 has 16 residues. Trimming pared 0 bases from V and 0 bases from J, leaving 10 bases between. Germline CDR1 and CDR2: SGHNT and YYREEE (reference sequence). The chain's CDR3 is CASSLDQGSSYNEQFF. The DNA of the CDR3 is TGTGCCAGCAGCTTGGATCAGGGGAGCTCCTACAATGAGCAGTTCTTC.

This clone has more than one count but fewer than ten. The J gene is TRBJ1-1, the V gene TRBV10-1; D is possibly TRBD1 (6 bases). Deletions cut 0 bases from V and 10 bases from J, with 12 bases between. From germline, CDR1 is WNHNN and CDR2 SYGVQD (reference sequence). The CDR3 has 13 amino acids. The CDR3 DNA reads as TGCGCCAGCAGTGAGTCGGGGGCAGCGGTAGCTTTCTTT. Translating gives CASSESGAAVAFF.

This rearrangement joins TRBV18 to TRBJ1-3; the D is unclear. Trimming pared 2 bases from V and 0 bases from J, leaving 8 bases between. This CDR3 region has 15 residues. CDR1 and CDR2 from the germline V gene are KGHSH and LQKENI. The CDR3 nucleotides are TGTGCCAGCTCACCAGTGGAGACCTCTGGAAACACCATATATTTT. Its protein product is CASSPVETSGNTIYF.

This clone has a count of ten or more. The chain carries TRBV6-5 and TRBJ1-2; TRBD1 aligns across 11 bases. The CDR3 sequence is 15 residues long. Germline V lookup: CDR1 MNHEY, CDR2 SVGAGI. V lost 6 bases and J lost 7; bases outside the gene matches: 10. CDR3 sequence (DNA): TGTGCCAGCAGCCGAGGGTGGACAGGGGGCGTTGGCTACACCTTC. It codes for CASSRGWTGGVGYTF.

This chain joins TRBV6-2 or TRBV6-3 and TRBJ1-6; D is perhaps TRBD1 (5 bases). The germline CDR1 and CDR2 sequences are MNHEY and SVGEGT. The CDR3 has 15 amino acids. V gave up 4 bases and J gave up 8 bases, with 15 bases separating them. The CDR3 loop is CASSLAGKLDSPLHF. The DNA for the CDR3 is TGTGCCAGCAGTTTGGCAGGGAAGCTCGATTCACCCCTCCACTTT.

The CDR3 DNA reads as TGTGCCATCAGTGAGTCTGGTGGGGACAGGGGAATTGGCTACACCTTC. Translating it yields CAISESGGDRGIGYTF. The gene calls are TRBV10-3 and TRBJ1-2; 10 bases line up with TRBD1. The CDR3 has 16 amino acids. The trim removed 0 bases at V and 7 bases at J, leaving 8 bases unmatched. Germline-derived CDR1 and CDR2 are ENHRY and SYGVKD.

The chain employs TRBV5-1 and TRBJ1-2; D remains unclear. V was clipped by 2 bases and J by 5 bases, with 13 bases between them. This CDR3 has 14 amino acids. The germline gives CDR1 SGHRS, CDR2 YFSETQ. In DNA form, the CDR3 reads TGCGCCAGCAGCTTACAGCCTGCTCGTTATGGCTACACCTTC. Residues: CASSLQPARYGYTF. The variable domain in full, with the rest retrieved from reference TRBV5-1 and TRBJ1-2, is KAGVTQTPRYLIKTRGQQVTLSCSPISGHRSVSWYQQTPGQGLQFLFEYFSETQRNKGNFPGRFSGRQFSNSRSEMNVSTLELGDSALYLCASSLQPARYGYTFGSGTRLTVV.

The gene calls are TRBV7-9 and TRBJ2-3; 7 nucleotides line up with TRBD1. CDR1 is SEHNR, CDR2 FQNEAQ, per germline (reference sequence). The CDR3 contains 13 residues. After removal of 2 bases from V and 4 bases from J, the junction contained 0 bases not matched to a gene. DNA for the CDR3: TGTGCCAGCAGCTTAACAGGGGCAGATACGCAGTATTTT. Translation: CASSLTGADTQYF.

The genes are TRBV27 and TRBJ2-1; 9 nucleotides line up with TRBD1. The germline gives CDR1 MNHEY, CDR2 SMNVEV (reference sequence). Germline trimming cut 6 bases from V and 0 bases from J; bases unmatched to any gene: 6. The CDR3 loop spans 16 amino acids. CDR3 in DNA: TGTGCCAGCAGCCTACAGGGGGCTACCTCCTACAATGAGCAGTTCTTC. It translates to CASSLQGATSYNEQFF.

This clone was detected only once. The V call is TRBV27, the J call TRBJ2-5, with 8 bases aligning to TRBD2. Germline V gives CDR1 MNHEY, CDR2 SMNVEV (reference sequence). This CDR3 is 16 amino acids long. Trimming took 6 bases from V and 2 from J; bases not matched to a gene: 11. This CDR3 is CASRPGGGTRQETQYF. The CDR3 nucleotides are TGTGCCAGCAGACCTGGGGGCGGGACTAGACAAGAGACCCAGTACTTC.

CDR3 bases: TGTGCCAGCAGCGCAGGGTACGGGGAGCTGTTTTTT. Protein: CASSAGYGELFF. This rearrangement joins TRBV5-6 to TRBJ2-2, with D perhaps TRBD1 (5 bases). The CDR3 runs 12 residues. Trimming took 4 bases from V and 7 from J, leaving 8 bases between them. Germline CDR1 reads SGHDT; CDR2 reads YYEEEE. The full variable domain, with the rest looked up from reference TRBV5-6 and TRBJ2-2, is DAGVTQSPTHLIKTRGQQVTLRCSPKSGHDTVSWYQQALGQGPQFIFQYYEEEERQRGNFPDRFSGHQFPNYSSELNVNALLLGDSALYLCASSAGYGELFFGEGSRLTVL.

This chain uses TRBV3-1 (or the pseudogene TRBV3-2) with TRBJ2-1; D is unresolved. The CDR3 has 16 residues. Germline values: CDR1 LGHDT, CDR2 YNNKEL (reference sequence). V gave up 3 bases and J gave up 0 bases, with 12 bases separating them. CDR3 loop: CASSQLLADSYNEQFF. In DNA, the CDR3 is TGTGCCAGCAGCCAGCTGCTGGCGGACTCCTACAATGAGCAGTTCTTC.

The CDR3 DNA is TGTGCCAGCAGTTTTAGCGGGACAGCTACCTACGAGCAGTACTTC. It yields the protein CASSFSGTATYEQYF. V usage is TRBV27 and J usage is TRBJ2-7; D possibly corresponds to TRBD2 (8 bases). V was clipped by 3 bases and J by 2 bases, with 14 bases between them. In germline, CDR1 is MNHEY, CDR2 SMNVEV (reference sequence). The CDR3 runs to 15 residues.